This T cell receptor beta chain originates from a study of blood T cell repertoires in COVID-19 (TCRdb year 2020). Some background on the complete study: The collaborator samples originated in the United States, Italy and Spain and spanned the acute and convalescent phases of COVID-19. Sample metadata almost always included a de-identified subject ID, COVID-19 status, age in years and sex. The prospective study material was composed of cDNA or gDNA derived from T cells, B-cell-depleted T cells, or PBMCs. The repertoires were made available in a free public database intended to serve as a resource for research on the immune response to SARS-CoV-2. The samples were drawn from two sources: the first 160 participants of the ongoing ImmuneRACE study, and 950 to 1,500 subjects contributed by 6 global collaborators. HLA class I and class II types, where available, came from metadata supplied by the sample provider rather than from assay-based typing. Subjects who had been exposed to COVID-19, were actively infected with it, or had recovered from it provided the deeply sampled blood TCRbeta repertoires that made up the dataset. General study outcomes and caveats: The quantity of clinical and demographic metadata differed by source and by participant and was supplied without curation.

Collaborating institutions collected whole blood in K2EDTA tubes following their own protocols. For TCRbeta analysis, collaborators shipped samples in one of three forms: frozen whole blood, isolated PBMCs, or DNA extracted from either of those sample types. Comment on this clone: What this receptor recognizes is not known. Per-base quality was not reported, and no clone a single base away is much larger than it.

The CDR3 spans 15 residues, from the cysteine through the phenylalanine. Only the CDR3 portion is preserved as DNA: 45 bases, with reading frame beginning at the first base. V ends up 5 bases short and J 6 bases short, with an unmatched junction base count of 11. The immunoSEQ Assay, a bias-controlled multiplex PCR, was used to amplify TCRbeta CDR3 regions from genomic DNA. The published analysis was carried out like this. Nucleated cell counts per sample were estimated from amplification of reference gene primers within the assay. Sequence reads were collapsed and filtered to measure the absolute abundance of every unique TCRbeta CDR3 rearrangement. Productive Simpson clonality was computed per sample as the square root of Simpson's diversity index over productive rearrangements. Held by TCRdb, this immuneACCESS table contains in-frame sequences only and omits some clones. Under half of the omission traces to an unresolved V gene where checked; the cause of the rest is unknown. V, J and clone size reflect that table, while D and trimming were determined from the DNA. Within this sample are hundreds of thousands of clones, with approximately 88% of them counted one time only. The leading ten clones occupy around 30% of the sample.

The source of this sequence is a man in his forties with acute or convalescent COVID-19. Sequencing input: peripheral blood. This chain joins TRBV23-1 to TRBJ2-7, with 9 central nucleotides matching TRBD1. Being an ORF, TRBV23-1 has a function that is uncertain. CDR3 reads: CASSRQGEYSFEQYF. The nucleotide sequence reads TGCGCCAGCAGTAGACAGGGGGAATATTCTTTCGAGCAGTACTTC.